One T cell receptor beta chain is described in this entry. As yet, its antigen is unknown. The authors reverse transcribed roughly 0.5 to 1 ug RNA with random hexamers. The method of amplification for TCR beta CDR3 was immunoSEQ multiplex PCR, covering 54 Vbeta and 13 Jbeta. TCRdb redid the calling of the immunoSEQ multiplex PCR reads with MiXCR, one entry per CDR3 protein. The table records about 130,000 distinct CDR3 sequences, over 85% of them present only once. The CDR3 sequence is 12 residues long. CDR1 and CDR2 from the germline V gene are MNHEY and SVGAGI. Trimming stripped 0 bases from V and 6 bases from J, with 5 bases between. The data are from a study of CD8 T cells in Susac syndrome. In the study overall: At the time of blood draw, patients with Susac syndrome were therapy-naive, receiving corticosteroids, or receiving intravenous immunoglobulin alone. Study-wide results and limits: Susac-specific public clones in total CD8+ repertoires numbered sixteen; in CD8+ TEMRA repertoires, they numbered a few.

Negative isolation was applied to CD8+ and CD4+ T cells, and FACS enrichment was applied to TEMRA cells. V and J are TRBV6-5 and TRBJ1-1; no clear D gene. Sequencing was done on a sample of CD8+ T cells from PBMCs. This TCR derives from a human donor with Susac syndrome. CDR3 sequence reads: CASSYSGSEAFF. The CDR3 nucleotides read TGTGCCAGCAGTTACTCGGGGTCTGAAGCTTTCTTT.